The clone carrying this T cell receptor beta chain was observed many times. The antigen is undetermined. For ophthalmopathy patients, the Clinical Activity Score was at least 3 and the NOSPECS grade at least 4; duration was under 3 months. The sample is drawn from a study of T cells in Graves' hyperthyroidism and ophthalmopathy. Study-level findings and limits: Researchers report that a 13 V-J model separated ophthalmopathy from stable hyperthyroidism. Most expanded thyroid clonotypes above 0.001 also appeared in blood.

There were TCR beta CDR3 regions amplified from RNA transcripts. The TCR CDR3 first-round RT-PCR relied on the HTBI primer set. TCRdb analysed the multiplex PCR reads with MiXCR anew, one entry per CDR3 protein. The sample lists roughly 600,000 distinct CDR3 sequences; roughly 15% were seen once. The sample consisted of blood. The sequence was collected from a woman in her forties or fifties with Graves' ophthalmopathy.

The CDR3 region has the DNA TGTGCCAGCAGTTTTCCTAGCGGGATGATCTACGAGCAGTACTTC. Amino acid sequence: CASSFPSGMIYEQYF. The V gene is TRBV12-3 or TRBV12-4, the J gene TRBJ2-7, with 9 bases aligning to TRBD2. V shed 3 bases and J 3 bases; nucleotides not matched to a gene: 6. This CDR3 spans 15 amino acids.